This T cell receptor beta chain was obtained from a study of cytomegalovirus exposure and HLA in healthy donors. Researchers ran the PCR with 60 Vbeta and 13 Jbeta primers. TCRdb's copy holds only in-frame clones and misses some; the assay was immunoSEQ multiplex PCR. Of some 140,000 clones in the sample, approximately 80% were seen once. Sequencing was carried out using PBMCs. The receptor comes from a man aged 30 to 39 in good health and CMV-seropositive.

CDR3 DNA sequence: TGTGCCAGCAGCCCCGGGGGAGATTTTGGTGAGCAGTTCTTC. Its protein is CASSPGGDFGEQFF. The chain couples TRBV5-4 to TRBJ2-1; possible D gene TRBD2, 6 bases. CDR3 length: 14 residues. Looked up from germline, CDR1 is SGHNT and CDR2 is YYREEE (reference sequence). V lost 4 bases and J 9 bases, leaving 17 bases between the germline ends.